The subject of this entry is one TCR beta chain. This CDR3 has 14 residues. The V end lost 6 bases, the J end lost 10 bases, and 16 bases lay between the germline ends. The germline V gene has CDR1 MDHEN and CDR2 SYDVKM. The sample belongs to a study of blood T cell repertoires in COVID-19. Across the study: Some COVID-19 samples were acute and others convalescent; all came from the United States, Italy and Spain. T cells, B-cell-depleted T cells, or PBMCs provided the cDNA or gDNA that served as material.

In the source study's methods: Scientists estimated how many nucleated cells there were by amplifying reference gene primers. Sequencing used immunoSEQ multiplex PCR; TCRdb keeps in-frame clones, though not all of them. V and J calls plus clone size are reproduced from that table; the DNA served to infer D and trimming. The repertoire includes just over 150,000 clones, roughly 93% of them detected once, and over 3.5% sits in the top ten. The V gene is TRBV28, the J gene TRBJ1-6; D not resolved. The source is a woman aged 50 to 65 with acute or convalescent COVID-19. Sequenced material: peripheral blood. This CDR3 is CASSFPGLQSPLHF. The CDR3 DNA reads TGTGCCAGCAGCTTCCCCGGTCTGCAATCACCCCTCCACTTT.